Below, 9 T cell receptor beta chains from the same sample are listed, as sequenced in a study of blood T cell repertoires in COVID-19. Profiling relied on immunoSEQ multiplex PCR, and the TCRdb table lists in-frame clones only, not all of them. This table has a few hundred thousand clones, 80% to 85% appearing once. Sequences were obtained from peripheral blood. Every receptor here comes from a woman aged 25-40 years who had recovered from COVID-19.

The genes are TRBV7-3 and TRBJ2-3, with no clear D. CDR1 and CDR2 from the germline V gene are SGHTA and FQGTGA. V lost 4 bases to trimming and J lost 0 bases, with 11 bases between them. This CDR3 spans 15 amino acids. CDR3: CASSSAFTSTDTQYF. In DNA form, the CDR3 reads TGTGCCAGCAGCTCAGCGTTCACTAGCACAGATACGCAGTATTTT.

This clone was observed a single time. The chain joins TRBV6-6 to TRBJ2-2, with D hard to call. With 10 bases removed from V and 7 bases from J, the gap between germline ends came to 10 bases. CDR3 length: 11 amino acids. Germline CDR1 reads MNHNY; CDR2 reads SVGAGI (reference sequence). The CDR3 DNA follows: TGTGCCACCTTAACGGGCGGGGAGCTGTTTTTT. It encodes CATLTGGELFF.

The rearrangement links TRBV30 to TRBJ2-7; maybe TRBD2 (5 bases). CDR1 and CDR2 from the germline V gene are GTSNPN and SVGIG (reference sequence). Deletions cut 2 bases from V and 6 bases from J, with 5 bases between. This CDR3 spans 10 amino acids. CDR3 loop: CAWSSGEQYF. CDR3 DNA sequence: TGTGCCTGGAGTAGCGGCGAGCAGTACTTC.

The V call is TRBV6-1, the J call TRBJ2-7, with a possible D match to TRBD2 (5 bases). The germline V gene encodes CDR1 MNHNS and CDR2 SASEGT. The CDR3 is made up of 15 amino acids. V was pared by 1 base and J by 3 bases, with 13 bases between. CDR3 nucleotides: TGTGCCAGCAGTGAAGGCAGCGGTAGGAGCTACGAGCAGTACTTC. Residues: CASSEGSGRSYEQYF.

This clone came up once. V gene TRBV28 combines with J gene TRBJ1-4; the D gene is possibly TRBD1 (5 bases). Germline V gene data show CDR1 as MDHEN and CDR2 as SYDVKM. V shed 6 bases and J shed 11 bases, with 16 bases lying between them. The CDR3 is 13 residues long. CDR3 coding DNA: TGTGCCAGCAGCTCGCAGGGTAGTCCCAAACTGTTTTTT. Protein sequence: CASSSQGSPKLFF.

This clone appeared a single time. The chain uses TRBV5-1 and TRBJ2-5; 10 bases align to TRBD2. This CDR3 has 16 residues. V shed 2 bases, J shed 0 bases, and the junction held 4 bases outside the gene matches. CDR1 is SGHRS and CDR2 is YFSETQ in the germline V gene. The CDR3 nucleotides read TGCGCCAGCAGCTTACTAGCGGGATCCGACCAAGAGACCCAGTACTTC. Amino acid sequence: CASSLLAGSDQETQYF.

V and J are TRBV19 and TRBJ2-1; possibly TRBD2 for D (6 bases). Trimming cost V 1 base and J 7 bases, with 17 bases left between them. This CDR3 has 16 residues. Germline loops: CDR1 LNHDA, CDR2 SQIVND (reference sequence). CDR3 region: CASSIGSGLARNEQFF. CDR3 bases: TGTGCCAGTAGTATAGGCTCGGGGCTAGCGCGAAATGAGCAGTTCTTC.

In DNA form, the CDR3 reads TGCGCCAGCAGTGATACAGCCCGTGCAGAGCAGTTCTTC. This codes for CASSDTARAEQFF. The chain recombines TRBV10-1 with TRBJ2-1; D gene uncertain. Between the trimmed V and J ends, which lost 3 bases and 10 bases, there was a span of 13 bases. The CDR3 runs to 13 residues. The germline CDR1 and CDR2 sequences are WNHNN and SYGVQD (reference sequence).

This clone was seen more than once but under ten times. The chain is built from TRBV19 and TRBJ1-1, with 11 bases lining up with TRBD1. This CDR3 contains 15 residues. CDR1 and CDR2 (germline): LNHDA, SQIVND (reference sequence). J lost 3 bases, V lost 7 bases, and 7 bases had no gene match. Here the CDR3 reads CASTGQGATYTEAFF. CDR3 coding DNA: TGTGCCAGTACCGGACAGGGGGCTACTTACACTGAAGCTTTCTTT.